The sequence of this T cell receptor (beta chain) was determined in a study of identical twins. The CDR3 is 14 residues long. J was trimmed by 3 bases and V by 6 bases; bases with no gene match: 5. CDR1 and CDR2 (germline): ENHRY, SYGVKD. Unique molecular identifiers were in the cDNA, with template-switch universal primer binding. TCRdb re-called the 5' RACE reads with MiXCR, one entry per CDR3 protein. The profile shows approximately 1.8 million distinct CDR3 sequences, about 31% of them singletons. Healthy Caucasians alone served as donors. Concerning this clonotype itself: What it recognizes is unknown.

Whole-study results and caveats: Out-of-frame alpha sequences that twins shared showed excess low generation probability.

The sequence came from a newborn girl in good health. The sequenced sample consisted of cord blood. The chain couples TRBV10-3 to TRBJ2-5; TRBD1 matches at 9 bases. The CDR3 sequence: CAISPGQGKETQYF. The CDR3 DNA reads as TGTGCCATCAGCCCGGGACAGGGTAAAGAGACCCAGTACTTC.